This is a list of T cell receptor beta chains from one sample in a study of PD-1 and CTLA-4 blockade in melanoma. The protocol was immunoSEQ multiplex PCR, while the TCRdb copy is restricted to in-frame clones and leaves out a portion. There are 25,000 to 35,000 clones in the sample; around 93% occur only once, and about 8.6% lies in the top ten. The sequencing used CD8+ T cells from peripheral blood, collected from a patient given anti-PD-1 treatment. The receptors here all came from a human donor with melanoma. Each CDR3 is given with its conserved first and last residue. Fields, in order: J gene, D gene, V gene, clone size, CDR3 DNA, CDR3 protein. A D gene is named only where the DNA matches it firmly. Clone size is not always given. Where it is, it says once, few, many or a class for expanded clones.

J gene: TRBJ1-1; D gene: -; V gene: TRBV15; clone size: -; CDR3 DNA: TGTGCCACCAGCAGAGTCGGGGCCACTGAAGCTTTCTTT; CDR3 protein: CATSRVGATEAFF
J gene: TRBJ1-1; D gene: -; V gene: TRBV2; clone size: -; CDR3 DNA: TGTGCCAGCAGTGAAAGGCTCATGAACACTGAAGCTTTCTTT; CDR3 protein: CASSERLMNTEAFF
J gene: TRBJ1-4; D gene: -; V gene: TRBV28; clone size: -; CDR3 DNA: TGTGCCAGCAGTTTCAGTGACACTAATGAAAAACTGTTTTTT; CDR3 protein: CASSFSDTNEKLFF
J gene: TRBJ2-1; D gene: TRBD2; V gene: TRBV10-2; clone size: -; CDR3 DNA: TGCGCCAGCAGTGATTCGACTAGCGGTTCCTACAATGAGCAGTTCTTC; CDR3 protein: CASSDSTSGSYNEQFF
J gene: TRBJ1-1; D gene: -; V gene: TRBV29-1; clone size: -; CDR3 DNA: TGCAGCGTTGAAAGTCCGACCGACACTGAAGCTTTCTTT; CDR3 protein: CSVESPTDTEAFF
J gene: TRBJ2-1; D gene: TRBD2; V gene: TRBV3-1/TRBV3-2; clone size: -; CDR3 DNA: TGTGCCAGCAGAGGCGGGGGGAGCTCCTACAATGAGCAGTTCTTC; CDR3 protein: CASRGGGSSYNEQFF
J gene: TRBJ1-2; D gene: TRBD1; V gene: TRBV15; clone size: -; CDR3 DNA: TGTGCCACCAGCAGGCGGACAGGGGAATCTAACTATGGCTACACCTTC; CDR3 protein: CATSRRTGESNYGYTF
J gene: TRBJ2-3; D gene: -; V gene: TRBV4-1; clone size: -; CDR3 DNA: TGCGCCAGCAGCCAAGATTCTAGCGAGACCCTAACAGATACGCAGTATTTT; CDR3 protein: CASSQDSSETLTDTQYF
J gene: TRBJ2-6; D gene: TRBD2; V gene: TRBV2; clone size: -; CDR3 DNA: TGTGCCACCGTCCCCGGGGGGACCTCTTGGGCCAACGTCCTGACTTTC; CDR3 protein: CATVPGGTSWANVLTF
J gene: TRBJ2-7; D gene: -; V gene: TRBV19; clone size: -; CDR3 DNA: TGTGCCAGTAGTAAAAATAGAGGACTTAAGACGAACGAGCAGTACTTC; CDR3 protein: CASSKNRGLKTNEQYF
J gene: TRBJ2-7; D gene: -; V gene: TRBV7-9; clone size: -; CDR3 DNA: TGTGCCAGCAGCTCGACAGGGGGACTAGAGTCCTACGAGCAGTACTTC; CDR3 protein: CASSSTGGLESYEQYF
J gene: TRBJ2-7; D gene: -; V gene: TRBV25-1; clone size: -; CDR3 DNA: TGTGCCAGCTCCCCACAGGCCTCCTACGAGCAGTACTTC; CDR3 protein: CASSPQASYEQYF
J gene: TRBJ2-2; D gene: -; V gene: TRBV6-2/TRBV6-3; clone size: once; CDR3 DNA: TGTGCCAGCAGCTCAGGGGACCGGGAGCTGTTTTTT; CDR3 protein: CASSSGDRELFF
J gene: TRBJ2-3; D gene: TRBD2; V gene: TRBV6-6; clone size: -; CDR3 DNA: TGTGCCAGCAGAACGGGGGGGCAAGATACGCAGTATTTT; CDR3 protein: CASRTGGQDTQYF
J gene: TRBJ1-6; D gene: -; V gene: TRBV28; clone size: -; CDR3 DNA: TGTGCCAGCATTGGGACCGCGGCCAATTCACCCCTCCACTTT; CDR3 protein: CASIGTAANSPLHF
J gene: TRBJ2-7; D gene: -; V gene: TRBV5-1; clone size: -; CDR3 DNA: TGCGCCAGCAGCCCCGCAGGACAGTCTTACGAGCAGTACTTC; CDR3 protein: CASSPAGQSYEQYF
J gene: TRBJ2-1; D gene: -; V gene: TRBV28; clone size: -; CDR3 DNA: TGTGCCAGCAGTTTCACAGGGTCCGGGGATGAGCAGTTCTTC; CDR3 protein: CASSFTGSGDEQFF
J gene: TRBJ2-5; D gene: TRBD2; V gene: TRBV12-5; clone size: -; CDR3 DNA: TGTGCTAGTGGTTTAGACCTAACTAGCGGGGAAGAGACCCAGTACTTC; CDR3 protein: CASGLDLTSGEETQYF
J gene: TRBJ2-1; D gene: -; V gene: TRBV7-8; clone size: -; CDR3 DNA: TGTGCCAGCAGCCAGGCAGACAATGAGCAGTTCTTC; CDR3 protein: CASSQADNEQFF
J gene: TRBJ1-1; D gene: -; V gene: TRBV2; clone size: -; CDR3 DNA: TGTGCCAGCAGCCAGGTTGAAGCTTTCTTT; CDR3 protein: CASSQVEAFF
J gene: TRBJ1-2; D gene: TRBD1; V gene: TRBV2; clone size: -; CDR3 DNA: TGTGCCAGCAGTCCGGGACAGGGCTATGGCTACACCTTC; CDR3 protein: CASSPGQGYGYTF
J gene: TRBJ1-1; D gene: -; V gene: TRBV6-2/TRBV6-3; clone size: -; CDR3 DNA: TGTGCCAGCAGTTACTTGGAGAACACTGAAGCTTTCTTT; CDR3 protein: CASSYLENTEAFF
J gene: TRBJ2-6; D gene: -; V gene: TRBV7-9; clone size: -; CDR3 DNA: TGTGCCAGCAGCTTAGTTCTAGGGGGAGCTGGGGCCAACGTCCTGACTTTC; CDR3 protein: CASSLVLGGAGANVLTF
J gene: TRBJ2-7; D gene: -; V gene: TRBV14; clone size: once; CDR3 DNA: TGTGCCAGCAGCCAGGGTTACGAGCAGTACTTC; CDR3 protein: CASSQGYEQYF
J gene: TRBJ1-1; D gene: -; V gene: TRBV7-9; clone size: once; CDR3 DNA: TGTGCCAGCAGCCCCGGGACCCTGAACACTGAAGCTTTCTTT; CDR3 protein: CASSPGTLNTEAFF
J gene: TRBJ1-1; D gene: -; V gene: TRBV5-1; clone size: -; CDR3 DNA: TGCGCCAGCAGCTTGGGCAGGGCGGGTGAAGCTTTCTTT; CDR3 protein: CASSLGRAGEAFF
J gene: TRBJ1-4; D gene: -; V gene: TRBV3-1/TRBV3-2; clone size: once; CDR3 DNA: TGTGCCAGCAGATTCTTGTTTGACCCGGCGGAAAAACTGTTTTTT; CDR3 protein: CASRFLFDPAEKLFF
J gene: TRBJ1-1; D gene: -; V gene: TRBV7-2; clone size: -; CDR3 DNA: TGTGCCAGCAGCGTAGGCACTGAAGCTTTCTTT; CDR3 protein: CASSVGTEAFF
J gene: TRBJ2-7; D gene: TRBD1; V gene: TRBV2; clone size: -; CDR3 DNA: TGTGCCAGCGACGGGACAGGGGGCTACGAGCAGTACTTC; CDR3 protein: CASDGTGGYEQYF
J gene: TRBJ1-2; D gene: TRBD1; V gene: TRBV5-4; clone size: -; CDR3 DNA: TGTGCCAGCAGCTCGGACAGGGGCATATATGGCTACACCTTC; CDR3 protein: CASSSDRGIYGYTF
J gene: TRBJ2-2; D gene: TRBD2; V gene: TRBV6-1; clone size: -; CDR3 DNA: TGTGCCAGCAGTGAGCGGGAGGTAAACACCGGGGAGCTGTTTTTT; CDR3 protein: CASSEREVNTGELFF
J gene: TRBJ1-1; D gene: -; V gene: TRBV6-5; clone size: -; CDR3 DNA: TGTGCCAGCAACCTAGGGACGGGGAACACTGAAGCTTTCTTT; CDR3 protein: CASNLGTGNTEAFF
J gene: TRBJ2-2; D gene: -; V gene: TRBV19; clone size: -; CDR3 DNA: TGTGCCAGTAGTATTTTCGGAGGAGACACCGGGGAGCTGTTTTTT; CDR3 protein: CASSIFGGDTGELFF
J gene: TRBJ2-5; D gene: TRBD2; V gene: TRBV28; clone size: -; CDR3 DNA: TGTGCCAGCAGTCTAGCGGGAGCCCAAGAGACCCAGTACTTC; CDR3 protein: CASSLAGAQETQYF
J gene: TRBJ2-7; D gene: -; V gene: TRBV5-4; clone size: -; CDR3 DNA: TGTGCCAGCAGCTTGGAAGGAGGGTTCGACGAGCAGTACTTC; CDR3 protein: CASSLEGGFDEQYF
J gene: TRBJ1-2; D gene: -; V gene: TRBV24-1; clone size: -; CDR3 DNA: TGTGCCACCAGTGACCCCCAGGGGAAATATGGCTACACCTTC; CDR3 protein: CATSDPQGKYGYTF
J gene: TRBJ2-7; D gene: TRBD2; V gene: TRBV4-1; clone size: -; CDR3 DNA: TGCGCCAGCAGCCAAGATTGGGGGGGGAGGTCCGAGCAGTACTTC; CDR3 protein: CASSQDWGGRSEQYF
J gene: TRBJ2-1; D gene: -; V gene: TRBV5-1; clone size: -; CDR3 DNA: TGCGCCAGCAGCTCCCCGCTTGGGGGAGACCACAATGAGCAGTTCTTC; CDR3 protein: CASSSPLGGDHNEQFF
J gene: TRBJ1-1; D gene: -; V gene: TRBV13; clone size: -; CDR3 DNA: TGTGCCAGCAGCCAGGGGACGAGGACTGAAGCTTTCTTT; CDR3 protein: CASSQGTRTEAFF
J gene: TRBJ2-7; D gene: -; V gene: TRBV11-2; clone size: -; CDR3 DNA: TGTGCCAGCAGGAGCGAAACCGAGCAGTACTTC; CDR3 protein: CASRSETEQYF
J gene: TRBJ2-3; D gene: TRBD2; V gene: TRBV6-5; clone size: -; CDR3 DNA: TGTGCCAGCGGATTAGCGGGAGGGGGATTAGATACGCAGTATTTT; CDR3 protein: CASGLAGGGLDTQYF
J gene: TRBJ2-5; D gene: TRBD2; V gene: TRBV29-1; clone size: once; CDR3 DNA: TGCAGCGTCCAATATAGCGGGGGCACGTACTTC; CDR3 protein: CSVQYSGGTYF